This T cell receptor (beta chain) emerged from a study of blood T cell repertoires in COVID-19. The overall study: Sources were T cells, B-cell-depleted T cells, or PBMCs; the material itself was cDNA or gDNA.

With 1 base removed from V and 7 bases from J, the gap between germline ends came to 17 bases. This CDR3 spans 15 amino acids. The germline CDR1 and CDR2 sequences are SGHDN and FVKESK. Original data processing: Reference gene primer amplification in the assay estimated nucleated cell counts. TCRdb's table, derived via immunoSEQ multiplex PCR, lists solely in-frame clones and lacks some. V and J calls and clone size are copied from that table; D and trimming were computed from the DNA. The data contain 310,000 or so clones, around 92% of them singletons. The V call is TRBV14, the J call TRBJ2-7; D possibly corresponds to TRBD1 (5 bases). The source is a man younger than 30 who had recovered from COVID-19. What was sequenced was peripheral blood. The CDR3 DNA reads TGTGCCAGCAGCCAAGTTGCCAGGGCAGAGAAGGAGCAGTACTTC. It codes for CASSQVARAEKEQYF.